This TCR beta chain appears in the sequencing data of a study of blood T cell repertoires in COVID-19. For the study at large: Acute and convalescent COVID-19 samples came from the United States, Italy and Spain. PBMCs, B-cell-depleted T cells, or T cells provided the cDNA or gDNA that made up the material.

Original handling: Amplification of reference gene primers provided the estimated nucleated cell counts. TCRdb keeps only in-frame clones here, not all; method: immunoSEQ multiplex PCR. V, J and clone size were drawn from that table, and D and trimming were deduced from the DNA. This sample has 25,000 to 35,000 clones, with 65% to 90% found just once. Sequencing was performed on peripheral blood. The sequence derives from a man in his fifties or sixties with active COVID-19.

The CDR3 sequence: CASSLRALAPDTQYF. DNA for the CDR3: TGTGCCAGCAGCTTAAGGGCTCTAGCCCCAGATACGCAGTATTTT. V gene TRBV7-3 combines with J gene TRBJ2-3; tentative D call: TRBD2 (5 bases). The CDR3 length is 15 residues. Germline assignment: CDR1 SGHTA and CDR2 FQGTGA. Trimming shortened V by 1 base and J by 4 bases, and 12 bases separated the two germline ends. The whole variable domain, remainder taken from reference TRBV7-3 and TRBJ2-3, is GAGVSQTPSNKVTEKGKYVELRCDPISGHTALYWYRQSLGQGPEFLIYFQGTGAADDSGLPNDRFFAVRPEGSVSTLKIQRTERGDSAVYLCASSLRALAPDTQYFGPGTRLTVL.